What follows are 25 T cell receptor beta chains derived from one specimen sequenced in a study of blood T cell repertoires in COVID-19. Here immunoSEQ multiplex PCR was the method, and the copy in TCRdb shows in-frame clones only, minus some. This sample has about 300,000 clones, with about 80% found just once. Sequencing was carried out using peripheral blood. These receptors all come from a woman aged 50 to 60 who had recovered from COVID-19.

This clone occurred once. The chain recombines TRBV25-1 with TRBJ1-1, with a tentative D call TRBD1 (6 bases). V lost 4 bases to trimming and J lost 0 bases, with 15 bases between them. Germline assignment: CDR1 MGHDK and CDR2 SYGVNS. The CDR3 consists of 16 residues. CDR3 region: CASSVQGSGMNTEAFF. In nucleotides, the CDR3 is TGTGCCAGCAGTGTTCAGGGGTCGGGGATGAACACTGAAGCTTTCTTT.

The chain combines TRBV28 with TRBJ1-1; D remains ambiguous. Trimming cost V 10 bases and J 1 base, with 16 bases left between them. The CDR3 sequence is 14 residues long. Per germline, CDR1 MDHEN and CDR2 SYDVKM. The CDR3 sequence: CATRTRTGNTEAFF. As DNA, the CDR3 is TGTGCCACCCGAACCCGGACTGGGAACACTGAAGCTTTCTTT.

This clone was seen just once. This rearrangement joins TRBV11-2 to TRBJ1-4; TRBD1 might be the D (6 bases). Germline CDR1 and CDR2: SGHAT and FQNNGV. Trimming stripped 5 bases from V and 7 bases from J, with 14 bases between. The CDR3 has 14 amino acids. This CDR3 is CASSTGQGSEKLFF. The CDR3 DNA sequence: TGTGCCAGCAGCACGGGGCAGGGGAGTGAAAAACTGTTTTTT.

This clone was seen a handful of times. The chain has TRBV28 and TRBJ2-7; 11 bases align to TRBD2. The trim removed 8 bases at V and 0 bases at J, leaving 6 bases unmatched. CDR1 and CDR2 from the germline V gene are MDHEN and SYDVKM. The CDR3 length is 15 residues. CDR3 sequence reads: CASGTSGGLSYEQYF. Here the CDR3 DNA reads TGTGCCAGCGGAACTAGCGGGGGCCTCTCCTACGAGCAGTACTTC.

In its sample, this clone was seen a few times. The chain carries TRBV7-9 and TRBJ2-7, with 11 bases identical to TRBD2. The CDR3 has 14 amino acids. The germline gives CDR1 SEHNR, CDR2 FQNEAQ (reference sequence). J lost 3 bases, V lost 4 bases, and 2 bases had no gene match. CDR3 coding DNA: TGTGCCAGCAGCTATCTAGCGGGAGGCTACGAGCAGTACTTC. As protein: CASSYLAGGYEQYF.

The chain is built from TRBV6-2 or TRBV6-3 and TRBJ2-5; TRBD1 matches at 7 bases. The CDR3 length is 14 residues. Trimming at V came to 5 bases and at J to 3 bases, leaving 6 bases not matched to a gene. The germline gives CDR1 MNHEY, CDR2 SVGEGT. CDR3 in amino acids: CASSPGTVEETQYF. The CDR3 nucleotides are TGTGCCAGCAGTCCCGGGACAGTTGAAGAGACCCAGTACTTC.

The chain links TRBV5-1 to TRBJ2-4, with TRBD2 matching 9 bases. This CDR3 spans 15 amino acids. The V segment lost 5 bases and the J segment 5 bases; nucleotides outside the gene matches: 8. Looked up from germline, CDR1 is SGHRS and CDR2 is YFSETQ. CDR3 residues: CASRAAGGPENIQYF. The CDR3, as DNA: TGCGCCAGCAGGGCAGCGGGGGGCCCGGAAAACATTCAGTACTTC.

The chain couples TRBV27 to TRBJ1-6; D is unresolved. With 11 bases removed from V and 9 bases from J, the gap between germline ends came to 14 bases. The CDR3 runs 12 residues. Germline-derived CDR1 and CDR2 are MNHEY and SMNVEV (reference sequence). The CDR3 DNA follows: TGTGCCTCTAGAAGGGAGGGTTCACCCCTCCACTTT. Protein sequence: CASRREGSPLHF.

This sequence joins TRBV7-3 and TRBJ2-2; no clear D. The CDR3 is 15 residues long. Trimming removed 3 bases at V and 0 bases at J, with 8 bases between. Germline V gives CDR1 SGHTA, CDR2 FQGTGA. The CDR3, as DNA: TGTGCCAGCAGCTTTGCGGAGACGAACACCGGGGAGCTGTTTTTT. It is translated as CASSFAETNTGELFF.

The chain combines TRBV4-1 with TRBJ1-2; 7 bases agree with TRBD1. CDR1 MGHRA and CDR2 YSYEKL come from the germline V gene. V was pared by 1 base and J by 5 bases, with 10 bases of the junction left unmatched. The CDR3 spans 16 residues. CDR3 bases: TGCGCCAGCAGCCAAGGACCGACAGGGAGAATTTATGGCTACACCTTC. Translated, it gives CASSQGPTGRIYGYTF.

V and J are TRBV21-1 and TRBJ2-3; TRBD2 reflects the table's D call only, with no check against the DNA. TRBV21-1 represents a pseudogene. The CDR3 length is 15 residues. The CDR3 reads CASSMTREGTDTQYF. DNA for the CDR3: TGTGCCAGCAGCATGACAAGGGAGGGGACAGATACGCAGTATTTT.

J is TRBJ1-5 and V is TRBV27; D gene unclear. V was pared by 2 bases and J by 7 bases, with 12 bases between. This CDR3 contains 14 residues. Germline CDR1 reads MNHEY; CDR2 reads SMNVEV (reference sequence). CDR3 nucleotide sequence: TGTGCCAGCAGTTTAATCCCGGGAACACAGCCCCAGCATTTT. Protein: CASSLIPGTQPQHF.

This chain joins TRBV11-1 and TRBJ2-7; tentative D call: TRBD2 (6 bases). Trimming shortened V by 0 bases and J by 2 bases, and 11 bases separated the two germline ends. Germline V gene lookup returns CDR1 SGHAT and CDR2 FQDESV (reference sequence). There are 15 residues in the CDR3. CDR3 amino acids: CASSLATGGTYEQYF. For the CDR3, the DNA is TGTGCCAGCAGCTTAGCGACTGGGGGGACCTACGAGCAGTACTTC. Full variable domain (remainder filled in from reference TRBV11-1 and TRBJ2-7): EAEVAQSPRYKITEKSQAVAFWCDPISGHATLYWYRQILGQGPELLVQFQDESVVDDSQLPKDRFSAERLKGVDSTLKIQPAELGDSAMYLCASSLATGGTYEQYFGPGTRLTVT.

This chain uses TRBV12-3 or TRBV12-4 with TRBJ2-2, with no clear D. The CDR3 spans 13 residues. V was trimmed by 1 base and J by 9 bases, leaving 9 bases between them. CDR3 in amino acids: CASSLDRRRELFF. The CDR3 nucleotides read TGTGCCAGCAGTTTAGACAGACGGCGGGAGCTGTTTTTT.

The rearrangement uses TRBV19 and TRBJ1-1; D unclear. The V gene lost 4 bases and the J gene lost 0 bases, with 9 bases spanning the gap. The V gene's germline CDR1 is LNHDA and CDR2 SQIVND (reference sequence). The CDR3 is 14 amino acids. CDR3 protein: CASSSRHMNTEAFF. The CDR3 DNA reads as TGTGCCAGTAGTAGCAGGCATATGAACACTGAAGCTTTCTTT.

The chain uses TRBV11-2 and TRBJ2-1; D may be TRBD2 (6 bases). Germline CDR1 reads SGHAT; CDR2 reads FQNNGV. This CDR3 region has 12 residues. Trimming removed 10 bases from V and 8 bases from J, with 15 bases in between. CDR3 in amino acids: CATRNPGDEQFF. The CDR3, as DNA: TGTGCCACAAGGAACCCGGGGGATGAGCAGTTCTTC.

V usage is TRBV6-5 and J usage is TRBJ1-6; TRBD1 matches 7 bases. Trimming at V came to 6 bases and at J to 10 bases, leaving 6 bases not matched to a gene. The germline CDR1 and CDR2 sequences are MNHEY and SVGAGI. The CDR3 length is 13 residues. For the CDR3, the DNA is TGTGCCAGCAGGACAGGGCCTAACTCACCCCTCCACTTT. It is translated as CASRTGPNSPLHF.

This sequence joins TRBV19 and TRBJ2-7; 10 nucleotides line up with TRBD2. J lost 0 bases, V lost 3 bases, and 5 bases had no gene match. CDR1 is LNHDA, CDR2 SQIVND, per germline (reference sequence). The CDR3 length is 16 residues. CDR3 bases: TGTGCCAGTAGTATTGGGGCTAGCGGGAGCTCCTACGAGCAGTACTTC. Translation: CASSIGASGSSYEQYF.

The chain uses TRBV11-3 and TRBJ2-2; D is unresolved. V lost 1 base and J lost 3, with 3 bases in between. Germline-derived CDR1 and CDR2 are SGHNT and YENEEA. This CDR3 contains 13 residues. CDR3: CASSLADTGELFF. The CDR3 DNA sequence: TGTGCCAGCAGCTTAGCCGACACCGGGGAGCTGTTTTTT.

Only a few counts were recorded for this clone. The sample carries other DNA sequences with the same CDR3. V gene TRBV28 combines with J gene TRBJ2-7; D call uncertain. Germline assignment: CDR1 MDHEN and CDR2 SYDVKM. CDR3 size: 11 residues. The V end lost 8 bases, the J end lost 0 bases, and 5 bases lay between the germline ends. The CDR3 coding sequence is TGTGCCAGCTCATCCTCCTACGAGCAGTACTTC. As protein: CASSSSYEQYF.

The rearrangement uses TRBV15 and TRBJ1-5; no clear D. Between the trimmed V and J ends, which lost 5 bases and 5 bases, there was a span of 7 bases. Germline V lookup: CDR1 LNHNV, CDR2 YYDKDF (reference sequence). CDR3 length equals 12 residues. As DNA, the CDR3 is TGTGCCACCAGCCGGTATGATCAGCCCCAGCATTTT. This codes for CATSRYDQPQHF.

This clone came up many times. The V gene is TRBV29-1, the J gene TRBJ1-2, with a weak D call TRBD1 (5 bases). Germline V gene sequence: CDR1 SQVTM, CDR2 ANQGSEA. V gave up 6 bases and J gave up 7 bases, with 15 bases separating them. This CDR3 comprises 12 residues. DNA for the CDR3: TGCAGCGTGGGCACAGGTGGCCCTGGCTACACCTTC. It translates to CSVGTGGPGYTF.

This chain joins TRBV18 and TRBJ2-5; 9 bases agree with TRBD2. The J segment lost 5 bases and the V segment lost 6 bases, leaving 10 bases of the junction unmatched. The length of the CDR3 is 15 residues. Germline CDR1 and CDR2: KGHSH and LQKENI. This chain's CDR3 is CASSTQGLAGETQYF. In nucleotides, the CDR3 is TGTGCCAGCTCTACCCAGGGACTAGCAGGGGAGACCCAGTACTTC.

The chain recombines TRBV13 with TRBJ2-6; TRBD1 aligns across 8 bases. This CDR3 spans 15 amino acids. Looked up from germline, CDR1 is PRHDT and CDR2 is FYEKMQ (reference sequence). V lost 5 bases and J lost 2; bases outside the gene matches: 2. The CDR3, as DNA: TGTGCCAGCAGCCGGGGACAGGCTGGGGCCAACGTCCTGACTTTC. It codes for CASSRGQAGANVLTF.

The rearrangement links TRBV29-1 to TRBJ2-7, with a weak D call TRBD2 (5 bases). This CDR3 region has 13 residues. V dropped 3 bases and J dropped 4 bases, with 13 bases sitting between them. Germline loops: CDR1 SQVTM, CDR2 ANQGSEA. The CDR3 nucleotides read TGCAGCGTTGAGGCCGGGTCGGGGTACGAGCAGTACTTC. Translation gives CSVEAGSGYEQYF.